This T cell receptor beta chain is drawn from a study of breast tumors, draining lymph nodes, adjacent tissues. This clonotype occurred many times. Its antigen is undetermined. MiXCR, run by TCRdb on the multiplex PCR reads, gives a single entry per CDR3 protein. Of approximately 200,000 distinct CDR3 sequences detected, approximately 31% appear once; the ten largest clones hold over 4%. Axillary draining lymph nodes of breast cancer patients supplied the node samples. CDR1 is DFQATT, CDR2 SNEGSKA, per germline (reference sequence). V was shortened by 1 base and J by 3 bases, with 12 bases between the two germline ends. This CDR3 has 14 amino acids. Study-wide findings and caveats: Compared with lymph nodes, tumors were less diverse; compared with nontumor tissue, more.

This chain links TRBV20-1 with TRBJ2-5; weak D call: TRBD1 (6 bases). The sequencing sample was made of axillary lymph node tissue. The receptor's source is a female donor with breast cancer. Some clones in this sample may be carry-over from other donors' samples. The CDR3 sequence is CSARVFGGEETQYF. CDR3 bases: TGCAGTGCTAGAGTGTTTGGGGGCGAAGAGACCCAGTACTTC.